Presented here are 27 T cell receptor beta chains from one specimen sequenced in a study of blood T cells in healthy people across ages. PCR was performed a second time for roughly 6 to 12 cycles using a sample-barcoded 5' primer and a J-beta primer mix. MiXCR, run by TCRdb on the 5' RACE reads, gives a single entry per CDR3 protein. This sample has 650,000 to 700,000 distinct CDR3 sequences; 52% occur once, and the top ten carry about 13%. The specimen was blood. The receptors originated from a woman of 80 years or more in good health.

Notes on this clonotype: One end of the junction is discordant with germline, which a read error may explain. The J gene is TRBJ2-7, the V gene TRBV7-9; D gene unclear. TRBJ2-5 explains the end of the DNA better; the J call may be wrong. The germline gives CDR1 SEHNR, CDR2 FQNEAQ (reference sequence). The CDR3 sequence is 12 residues long. The CDR3 loop reads CTSSLLKETQYF. The CDR3 DNA sequence: TGTACCAGCAGCTTACTCAAAGAGACCCAGTACTTC.

This chain joins TRBV6-6 and TRBJ1-4; 9 nucleotides match TRBD1. J gave up 7 bases and V 6 bases, and 6 bases lay outside the gene matches. Germline CDR1 reads MNHNY; CDR2 reads SVGAGI (reference sequence). The CDR3 sequence is 14 residues long. This CDR3 is CASRQTGGSEKLFF. The DNA for the CDR3 is TGTGCCAGCAGACAGACAGGGGGAAGTGAAAAACTGTTTTTT.

The chain combines TRBV20-1 with TRBJ2-1, with 7 positions matching TRBD2. CDR3 length: 14 amino acids. Germline loops: CDR1 DFQATT, CDR2 SNEGSKA (reference sequence). After removal of 1 base from V and 5 bases from J, the junction contained 5 bases not matched to a gene. The CDR3 nucleotides read TGCAGTGCTAGAGGCCCGCGGGAGAACAATGAGCAGTTCTTC. Protein product: CSARGPRENNEQFF.

V is TRBV29-1 and J is TRBJ2-5, with 7 bases identical to TRBD2. Germline V CDR1 and CDR2: SQVTM, ANQGSEA. V lost 6 bases to trimming and J lost 4 bases; unmatched junction nucleotides: 5. This CDR3 contains 12 residues. CDR3 coding DNA: TGCAGCGTGGGCATAGCGGGAGAGACCCAGTACTTC. Residues: CSVGIAGETQYF.

The chain employs TRBV4-2 and TRBJ2-5; 16 bases are shared with TRBD2. In germline, CDR1 is LGHNA, CDR2 YNFKEQ. The CDR3 runs to 19 residues. V gave up 0 bases and J gave up 5 bases; unmatched junction bases: 9. CDR3 sequence (DNA): TGTGCCAGCAGCCAAGAGAGCGGGACTAGCGGGGGGGTGGATGAGACCCAGTACTTC. Translated, it gives CASSQESGTSGGVDETQYF.

Turning to this clonotype: A much larger clone is a single base away; this may be a read error. Written as DNA, the CDR3 is TGCGCCAGCAGCTTTGAACCGAACTCCTACGAGCAGTACTTC. This encodes CASSFEPNSYEQYF. This chain uses TRBV5-1 with TRBJ2-7, with D unresolved. The V end was cut by 2 bases, the J end by 0 bases, with 9 bases between. The CDR3 extends over 14 amino acids. Germline CDR1 is SGHRS and CDR2 is YFSETQ. Looking up the rest from reference TRBV5-1 and TRBJ2-7 gives the full variable domain: KAGVTQTPRYLIKTRGQQVTLSCSPISGHRSVSWYQQTPGQGLQFLFEYFSETQRNKGNFPGRFSGRQFSNSRSEMNVSTLELGDSALYLCASSFEPNSYEQYFGPGTRLTVT.

This clonotype was recorded only once. The CDR3 nucleotides are TGTGCCAGCAGGGAAACAGGGTCGAGCTCCTACGAGCAGTACTTC. Protein: CASRETGSSSYEQYF. This chain uses TRBV25-1 with TRBJ2-7; maybe TRBD1 (6 bases). The germline V gene encodes CDR1 MGHDK and CDR2 SYGVNS. The CDR3 contains 15 residues. V was pared by 6 bases and J by 0 bases, with 15 bases between.

The chain joins TRBV12-5 to TRBJ2-2; weak D call: TRBD1 (5 bases). V lost 3 bases and J 1 base, leaving 9 bases between the germline ends. CDR3 size: 15 residues. CDR1 and CDR2 (germline): LGHNT, FRNRAP. The CDR3 here is CASGLGAMNTGELFF. The CDR3 DNA follows: TGTGCTAGTGGTTTAGGGGCCATGAACACCGGGGAGCTGTTTTTT. The entire variable domain, with the rest obtained from reference TRBV12-5 and TRBJ2-2, is as follows: DARVTQTPRHKVTEMGQEVTMRCQPILGHNTVFWYRQTMMQGLELLAYFRNRAPLDDSGMPKDRFSAEMPDATLATLKIQPSEPRDSAVYFCASGLGAMNTGELFFGEGSRLTVL.

This chain uses TRBV6-5 with TRBJ2-5; possibly TRBD2 for D (6 bases). CDR1 is MNHEY, CDR2 SVGAGI, per germline. V was shortened by 0 bases and J by 4 bases, with 18 bases between the two germline ends. The CDR3 is made up of 17 amino acids. The CDR3 bases are TGTGCCAGCAGTTACTCGAAGATGGCAGGGAGGCGAGAGACCCAGTACTTC. This gives the protein CASSYSKMAGRRETQYF.

This rearrangement joins TRBV11-2 to TRBJ2-1; maybe TRBD2 (6 bases). Between the trimmed V and J ends, which lost 6 bases and 4 bases, there was a span of 13 bases. The CDR3 runs 14 residues. Germline CDR1 and CDR2: SGHAT and FQNNGV. The CDR3 loop reads CASRAGRGYNEQFF. The CDR3 bases are TGTGCCAGCAGGGCAGGTCGGGGGTACAATGAGCAGTTCTTC.

As to this clonotype: A read error is possible here, since a much larger clone lies one base away. This chain joins TRBV4-1 and TRBJ2-1; D is perhaps TRBD2 (5 bases). V was shortened by 3 bases and J by 2 bases, with 11 bases between the two germline ends. The CDR3 loop spans 15 amino acids. CDR1 is MGHRA and CDR2 is YSYEKL in the germline V gene. CDR3 bases: TGCGCCAGCAGCCAGACTAAGCATGCCTACAATGAGCAGTTCTTC. Protein sequence: CASSQTKHAYNEQFF.

This clonotype was observed many times. The V and J genes are TRBV20-1 and TRBJ2-7, with D perhaps TRBD1 (5 bases). In germline, CDR1 is DFQATT, CDR2 SNEGSKA (reference sequence). The CDR3 totals 13 residues. V was clipped by 7 bases and J by 0 bases, with 13 bases between them. The DNA of the CDR3 is TGCAGTGTCAGGGCCAGCCCCTCCTACGAGCAGTACTTC. Encoded protein: CSVRASPSYEQYF.

This clonotype has only a few counts. V is TRBV10-3 and J is TRBJ2-1, with TRBD1 matching 8 bases. The J call may be mistaken, given a closer DNA end match to TRBJ2-7. The CDR3 consists of 16 residues. In germline, CDR1 is ENHRY, CDR2 SYGVKD. CDR3 nucleotides: TGTGCCATCAGTGGGGGACAGGTGAGCTCCTACAATGAGCAGTACTTC. It is translated as CAISGGQVSSYNEQYF.

In the case of this clonotype: This may come from a read error, since a much larger clone is one base off. V and J are TRBV9 and TRBJ2-7; no firm D call. V dropped 0 bases and J dropped 7 bases, with 11 bases sitting between them. The CDR3 loop spans 13 amino acids. Germline assignment: CDR1 SGDLS and CDR2 YYNGEE. The CDR3 region has the DNA TGTGCCAGCAGCGTAGGAAGGGTATCGGAGCAGTACTTC. This translates into CASSVGRVSEQYF.

The J gene is TRBJ2-5, the V gene TRBV3-1, with TRBD1 matching 7 bases. The CDR3 runs 16 residues. Germline CDR1 and CDR2: LGHDT and YNNKEL (reference sequence). With V trimmed by 6 bases and J by 1 base, 11 bases remained unmatched. CDR3 bases: TGTGCCAGCAGTACGAGGAGACAGGGCGTCCAAGAGACCCAGTACTTC. Translated: CASSTRRQGVQETQYF.

This clonotype was detected many times. The J gene is TRBJ2-7, the V gene TRBV4-1, with 10 bases aligning to TRBD2. The germline V gene encodes CDR1 MGHRA and CDR2 YSYEKL. The CDR3 is made up of 15 amino acids. The V segment lost 4 bases and the J segment 6 bases; nucleotides outside the gene matches: 9. The CDR3 DNA reads TGCGCCAGCAGCCCCCGGCTAGCGGGAGCCTCCGAGCAGTACTTC. It encodes CASSPRLAGASEQYF.

The chain has TRBV7-6 and TRBJ1-1; D unclear. The V and J ends lost 1 base and 8 bases respectively, with 8 bases between them. The CDR3 loop spans 12 amino acids. Germline V gene lookup returns CDR1 SGHVS and CDR2 FNYEAQ. The CDR3 DNA reads TGTGCCAGCAGCTTAGGAGGGATGGAAGCTTTCTTT. This gives the protein CASSLGGMEAFF.

There are a few counts of this clonotype. This sequence joins TRBV5-6 and TRBJ1-1; no firm D call. Trimming left V 1 base short and J 4 bases short, with 17 bases between. CDR1 SGHDT and CDR2 YYEEEE come from the germline V gene. The CDR3 sequence is 16 residues long. CDR3 sequence: CASSLYSPLSSTEAFF. The CDR3 region has the DNA TGTGCCAGCAGCTTGTACAGTCCCCTCTCGAGCACTGAAGCTTTCTTT.

With respect to this clonotype: One base away lies a much larger clone, so this may be a sequencing read error. CDR3 sequence (DNA): TGCAGTGCTCCCCGAGCTACTAGCGGGAGTTACAATGAGCAGTACTTC. Protein sequence: CSAPRATSGSYNEQYF. V is TRBV20-1 and J is TRBJ2-5, with TRBD2 matching over 11 bases. With V trimmed by 5 bases and J by 11 bases, 19 bases remained unmatched. The CDR3 sequence is 16 residues long. Germline V gene sequence: CDR1 DFQATT, CDR2 SNEGSKA (reference sequence).

Turning to this clonotype: Since a much larger clone is just one base distant, this may be a read error. The CDR3 spells CSAVISNYGYTF. The CDR3 DNA reads as TGCAGCGCTGTAATCAGTAACTATGGCTACACCTTC. The chain links TRBV29-1 to TRBJ1-2; D remains ambiguous. The V end was cut by 7 bases, the J end by 1 base, with 10 bases between. Germline V lookup: CDR1 SQVTM, CDR2 ANQGSEA. The CDR3 sequence is 12 residues long.

Many counts were recorded for this clonotype. J is TRBJ2-2 and V is TRBV29-1; D tentatively fits TRBD1 or TRBD2 (5 bases each). Germline CDR1 reads SQVTM; CDR2 reads ANQGSEA. The V end lost 4 bases, the J end lost 4 bases, and 10 bases lay between the germline ends. The CDR3 extends over 13 amino acids. CDR3 protein: CSVAGPSTGELFF. The CDR3 DNA sequence: TGCAGCGTTGCGGGACCCAGCACCGGGGAGCTGTTTTTT.

The rearrangement joins TRBV20-1 to TRBJ2-5; the match to TRBD2 covers 9 bases. The V gene's germline CDR1 is DFQATT and CDR2 SNEGSKA (reference sequence). This CDR3 region has 16 residues. V was pared by 6 bases and J by 5 bases, with 16 bases of the junction left unmatched. The chain's CDR3 is CSAHTGVAGVVETQYF. In DNA, the CDR3 is TGCAGTGCCCACACGGGGGTAGCGGGGGTTGTGGAGACCCAGTACTTC.

This clonotype was counted only a few times. The chain has TRBV21-1 and TRBJ2-2; no DNA check was done on the table's D call, TRBD1. TRBV21-1 constitutes a pseudogene. The CDR3 length is 18 residues. The CDR3 DNA follows: TGTGCCAGCAGCAACTTCGGCCGGGACAGGGTTTACACCGGGGAGCTGTTTTTT. This gives the protein CASSNFGRDRVYTGELFF.

This clonotype came up a few times. V and J are TRBV29-1 and TRBJ2-3; 8 bases are shared with TRBD2. V was pared by 7 bases and J by 3 bases, with 9 bases of the junction left unmatched. The CDR3 runs to 14 residues. Germline lookup yields CDR1 SQVTM and CDR2 ANQGSEA. The CDR3 here is CSAARAGGTDTQYF. CDR3 DNA sequence: TGCAGCGCCGCCCGGGCGGGGGGTACAGATACGCAGTATTTT.

This clonotype was observed many times. The genes are TRBV4-2 and TRBJ2-3; 9 positions agree with TRBD1. V lost 4 bases and J lost 0; bases outside the gene matches: 5. The germline gives CDR1 LGHNA, CDR2 YNFKEQ. The CDR3 has 16 residues. The CDR3 coding sequence is TGTGCCAGCAGCCCCCGACAGGGGGATAGCACAGATACGCAGTATTTT. Residues: CASSPRQGDSTDTQYF.

The rearrangement uses TRBV12-3 or TRBV12-4 and TRBJ2-3; D may be TRBD2 (5 bases). Deletions cut 6 bases from V and 10 bases from J, with 20 bases between. This CDR3 has 14 residues. The CDR3 DNA reads as TGTGCCAGCAGCGTGGTGCGAGGGCGAGAAGCGCAGTATTTT. Its protein product is CASSVVRGREAQYF.

With regard to this clonotype: A read error may be the cause here, since a much bigger clone is one base away. The chain recombines TRBV3-1 with TRBJ1-5; D is unresolved. With 1 base removed from V and 9 bases from J, the gap between germline ends came to 13 bases. CDR3 length: 14 residues. Germline CDR1 reads LGHDT; CDR2 reads YNNKEL (reference sequence). The CDR3, as DNA: TGTGCCAGCAGCCAAGCTGGGTCGCCACGGCCCCAGCATTTT. This translates into CASSQAGSPRPQHF.